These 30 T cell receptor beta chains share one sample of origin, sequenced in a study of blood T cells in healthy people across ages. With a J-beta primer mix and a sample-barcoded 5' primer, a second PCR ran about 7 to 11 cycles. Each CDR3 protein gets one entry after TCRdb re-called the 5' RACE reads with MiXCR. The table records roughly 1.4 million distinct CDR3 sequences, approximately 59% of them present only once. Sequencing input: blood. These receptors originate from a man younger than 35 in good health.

This CDR3 reads CASSLQRGNQETQYF. DNA for the CDR3: TGTGCCAGCAGCTTACAGCGGGGGAACCAAGAGACCCAGTACTTC. The V call is TRBV7-2, the J call TRBJ2-5; 8 bases align to TRBD2. This CDR3 contains 15 residues. V trimming: 2 bases; J trimming: 0 bases; junction bases outside the gene matches: 2. CDR1 and CDR2 (germline): SGHTA, FQGNSA.

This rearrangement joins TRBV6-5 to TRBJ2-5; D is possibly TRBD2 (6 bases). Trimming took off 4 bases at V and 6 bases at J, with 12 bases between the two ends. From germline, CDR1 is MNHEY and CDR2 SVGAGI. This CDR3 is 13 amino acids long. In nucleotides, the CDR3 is TGTGCCAGCAGTTTGACTAGTCAACAGACCCAGTACTTC. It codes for CASSLTSQQTQYF.

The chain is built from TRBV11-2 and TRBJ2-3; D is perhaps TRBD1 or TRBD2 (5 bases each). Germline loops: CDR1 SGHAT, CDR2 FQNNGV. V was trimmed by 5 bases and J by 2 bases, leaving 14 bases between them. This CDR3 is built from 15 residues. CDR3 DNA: TGTGCCAGCAGCCCACGATTGGGACCCACAGATACGCAGTATTTT. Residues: CASSPRLGPTDTQYF. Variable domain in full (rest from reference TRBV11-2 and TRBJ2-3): EAGVAQSPRYKIIEKRQSVAFWCNPISGHATLYWYQQILGQGPKLLIQFQNNGVVDDSQLPKDRFSAERLKGVDSTLKIQPAKLEDSAVYLCASSPRLGPTDTQYFGPGTRLTVL.

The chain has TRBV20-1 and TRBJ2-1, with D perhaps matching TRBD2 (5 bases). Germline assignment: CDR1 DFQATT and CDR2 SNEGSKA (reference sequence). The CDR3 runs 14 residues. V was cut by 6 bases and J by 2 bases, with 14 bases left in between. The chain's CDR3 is CSATRGAAYNEQFF. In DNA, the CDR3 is TGCAGTGCAACCCGGGGAGCGGCCTACAATGAGCAGTTCTTC.

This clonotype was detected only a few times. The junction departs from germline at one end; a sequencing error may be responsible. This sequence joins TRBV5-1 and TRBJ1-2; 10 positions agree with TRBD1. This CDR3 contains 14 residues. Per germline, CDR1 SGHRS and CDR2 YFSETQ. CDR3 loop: CASSAGQGNYGYTF. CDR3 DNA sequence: TGTGCCAGCAGTGCGGGACAGGGGAACTATGGCTACACCTTC.

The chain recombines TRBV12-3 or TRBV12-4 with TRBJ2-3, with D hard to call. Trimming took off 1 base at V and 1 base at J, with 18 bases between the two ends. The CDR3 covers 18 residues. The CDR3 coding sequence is TGTGCCAGCAGTTTAGGTCTTTCGCTTGTAGCACGCACAGATACGCAGTATTTT. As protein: CASSLGLSLVARTDTQYF.

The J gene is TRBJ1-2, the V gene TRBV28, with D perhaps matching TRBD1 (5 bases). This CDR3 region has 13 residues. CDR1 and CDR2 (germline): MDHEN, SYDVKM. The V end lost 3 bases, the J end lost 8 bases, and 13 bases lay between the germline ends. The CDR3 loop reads CASSFVGTRGYTF. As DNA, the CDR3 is TGTGCCAGCAGTTTCGTGGGGACGCGGGGCTACACCTTC.

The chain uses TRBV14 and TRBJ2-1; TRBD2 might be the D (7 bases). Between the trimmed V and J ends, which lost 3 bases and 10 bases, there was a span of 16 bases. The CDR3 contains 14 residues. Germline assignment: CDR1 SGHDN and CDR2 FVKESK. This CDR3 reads CASSQDDGGREQFF. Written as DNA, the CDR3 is TGTGCCAGCAGCCAGGACGACGGGGGGCGAGAGCAGTTCTTC. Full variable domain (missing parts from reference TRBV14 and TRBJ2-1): EAGVTQFPSHSVIEKGQTVTLRCDPISGHDNLYWYRRVMGKEIKFLLHFVKESKQDESGMPNNRFLAERTGGTYSTLKVQPAELEDSGVYFCASSQDDGGREQFFGPGTRLTVL.

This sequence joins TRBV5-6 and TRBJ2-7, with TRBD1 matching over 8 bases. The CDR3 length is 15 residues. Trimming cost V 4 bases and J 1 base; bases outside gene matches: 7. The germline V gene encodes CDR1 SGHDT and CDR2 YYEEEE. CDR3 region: CASSPPDRASYEQYF. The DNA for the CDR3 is TGTGCCAGCAGCCCCCCGGACAGGGCTTCCTACGAGCAGTACTTC.

The CDR3 spells CSAHRTSGRETQYF. The CDR3 DNA is TGCAGTGCACATAGGACTAGCGGGAGAGAGACCCAGTACTTC. The V and J genes are TRBV20-1 and TRBJ2-5; TRBD2 agrees at 13 bases. The CDR3 has 14 amino acids. V was pared by 6 bases and J by 4 bases, with 5 bases of the junction left unmatched. CDR1 and CDR2 from the germline V gene are DFQATT and SNEGSKA (reference sequence).

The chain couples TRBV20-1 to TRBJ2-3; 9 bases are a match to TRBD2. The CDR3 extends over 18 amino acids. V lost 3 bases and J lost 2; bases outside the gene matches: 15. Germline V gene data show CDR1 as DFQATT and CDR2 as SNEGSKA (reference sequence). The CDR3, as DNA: TGCAGTGCTAGTCACACTCGCGGCGGGGGGGCGTTCACAGATACGCAGTATTTT. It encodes CSASHTRGGGAFTDTQYF.

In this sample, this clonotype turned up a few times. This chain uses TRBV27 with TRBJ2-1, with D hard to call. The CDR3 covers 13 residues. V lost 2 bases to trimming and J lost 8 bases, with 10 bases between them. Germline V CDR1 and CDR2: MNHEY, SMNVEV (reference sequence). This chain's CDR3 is CASSLRPSHEQFF. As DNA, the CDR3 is TGTGCCAGCAGTTTAAGGCCCAGCCATGAGCAGTTCTTC.

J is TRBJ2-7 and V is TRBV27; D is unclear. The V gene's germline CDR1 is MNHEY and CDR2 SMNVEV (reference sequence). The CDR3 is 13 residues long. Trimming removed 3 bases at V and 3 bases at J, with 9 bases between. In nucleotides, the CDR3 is TGTGCCAGCAGTTTTGGCCCCCACTACGAGCAGTACTTC. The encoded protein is CASSFGPHYEQYF.

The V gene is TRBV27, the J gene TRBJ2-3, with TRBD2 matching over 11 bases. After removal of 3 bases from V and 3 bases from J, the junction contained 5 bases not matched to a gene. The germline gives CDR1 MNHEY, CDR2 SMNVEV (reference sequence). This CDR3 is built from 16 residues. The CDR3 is CASSLPSGRITDTQYF. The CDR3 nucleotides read TGTGCCAGCAGTTTGCCTAGCGGGAGGATTACAGATACGCAGTATTTT.

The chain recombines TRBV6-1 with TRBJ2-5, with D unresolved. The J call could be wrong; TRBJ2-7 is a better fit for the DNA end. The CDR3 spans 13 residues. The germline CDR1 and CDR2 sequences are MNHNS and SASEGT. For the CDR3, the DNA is TGTGCCAGCAGGTTACCTCAGGTCCACGAGCAGTACTTC. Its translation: CASRLPQVHEQYF.

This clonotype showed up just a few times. This chain's CDR3 is CASSQDRTALANGYEQYF. The CDR3 bases are TGCGCCAGCAGCCAAGATCGGACTGCTTTGGCGAACGGCTACGAGCAGTACTTC. The genes are TRBV4-1 and TRBJ2-5; D might be TRBD2 (5 bases). The J call could be wrong; TRBJ2-7 is a better fit for the DNA end. Germline CDR1 and CDR2: MGHRA and YSYEKL. The CDR3 spans 18 residues.

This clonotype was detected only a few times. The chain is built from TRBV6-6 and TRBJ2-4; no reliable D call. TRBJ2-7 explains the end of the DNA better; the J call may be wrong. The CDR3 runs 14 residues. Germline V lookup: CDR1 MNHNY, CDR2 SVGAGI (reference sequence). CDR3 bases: TGTGCCAGCAGTCATCAGAGGTTCGAAGACGAGCAGTACTTC. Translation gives CASSHQRFEDEQYF.

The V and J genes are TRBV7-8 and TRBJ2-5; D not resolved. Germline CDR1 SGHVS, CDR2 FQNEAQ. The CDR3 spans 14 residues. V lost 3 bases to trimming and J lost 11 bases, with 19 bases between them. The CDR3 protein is CASSFSSREVEQYF. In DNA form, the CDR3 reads TGTGCCAGCAGCTTTTCCTCTCGAGAAGTGGAGCAGTACTTC.

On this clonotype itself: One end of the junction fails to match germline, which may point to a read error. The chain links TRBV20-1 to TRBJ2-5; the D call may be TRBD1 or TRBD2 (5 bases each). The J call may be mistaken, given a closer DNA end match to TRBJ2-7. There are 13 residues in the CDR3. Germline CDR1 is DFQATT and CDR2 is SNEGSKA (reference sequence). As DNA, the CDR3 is TGCAGTACTAGTTGGGGGACCACCCACGAGCAGTACTTC. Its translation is CSTSWGTTHEQYF.

As DNA, the CDR3 is TGTGCCAGCACCTCAGGACTAGGGGGGGGCATTCAGTACTTC. It codes for CASTSGLGGGIQYF. This rearrangement joins TRBV6-5 to TRBJ2-7; maybe TRBD2 (7 bases). The end of the DNA is better explained by TRBJ2-4, so the J call may be wrong. CDR3 length: 14 amino acids. CDR1 and CDR2 from the germline V gene are MNHEY and SVGAGI.

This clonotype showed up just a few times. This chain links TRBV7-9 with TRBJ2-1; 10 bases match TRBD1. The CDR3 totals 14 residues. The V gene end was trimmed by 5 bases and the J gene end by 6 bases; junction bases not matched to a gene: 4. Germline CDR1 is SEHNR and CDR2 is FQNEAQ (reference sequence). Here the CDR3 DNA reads TGTGCCAGCAGCAGACAGGGGGCCTCCAATGAGCAGTTCTTC. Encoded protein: CASSRQGASNEQFF.

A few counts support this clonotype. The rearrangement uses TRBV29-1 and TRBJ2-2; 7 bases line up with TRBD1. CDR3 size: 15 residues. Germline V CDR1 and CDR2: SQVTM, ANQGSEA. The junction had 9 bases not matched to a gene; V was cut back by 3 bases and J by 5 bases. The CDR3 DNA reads TGCAGCGTTGAGGGCAGGGGGATTGGGACCGGGGAGCTGTTTTTT. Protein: CSVEGRGIGTGELFF.

The CDR3 reads CASSSVGQGPKRAYEQYF. In DNA form, the CDR3 reads TGTGCCAGCAGCTCAGTGGGACAGGGGCCCAAAAGGGCCTACGAGCAGTACTTC. This chain links TRBV12-3 or TRBV12-4 with TRBJ2-7, with 10 bases matching TRBD1. The CDR3 contains 18 residues. Unmatched junction bases numbered 16, after V lost 6 bases and J lost 2 bases.

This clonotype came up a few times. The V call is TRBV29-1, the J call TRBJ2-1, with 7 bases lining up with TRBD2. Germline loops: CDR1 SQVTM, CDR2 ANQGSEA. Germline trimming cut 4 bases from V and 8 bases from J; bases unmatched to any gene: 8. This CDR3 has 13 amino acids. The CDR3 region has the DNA TGCAGCGTTGTTCGGGCGGGAGCCCATGAGCAGTTCTTC. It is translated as CSVVRAGAHEQFF.

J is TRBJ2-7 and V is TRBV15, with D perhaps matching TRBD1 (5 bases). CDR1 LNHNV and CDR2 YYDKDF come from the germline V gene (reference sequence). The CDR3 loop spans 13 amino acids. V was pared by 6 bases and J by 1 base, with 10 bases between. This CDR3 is CATSYSGSYEQYF. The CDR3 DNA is TGTGCCACCAGTTATTCAGGGTCCTACGAGCAGTACTTC.

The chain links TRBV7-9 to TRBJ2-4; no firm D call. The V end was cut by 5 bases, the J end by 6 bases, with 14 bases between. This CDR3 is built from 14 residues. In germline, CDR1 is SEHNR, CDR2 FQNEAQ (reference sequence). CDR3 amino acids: CASSPTTGLNIQYF. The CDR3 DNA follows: TGTGCCAGCAGCCCTACGACTGGCTTAAACATTCAGTACTTC. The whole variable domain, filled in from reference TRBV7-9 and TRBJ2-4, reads DTGVSQNPRHKITKRGQNVTFRCDPISEHNRLYWYRQTLGQGPEFLTYFQNEAQLEKSRLLSDRFSAERPKGSFSTLEIQRTEQGDSAMYLCASSPTTGLNIQYFGAGTRLSVL.

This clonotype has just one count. The CDR3 coding sequence is TGTGCCACCCGAGGGGGTAACTATGGCTACACCTTC. Its protein product is CATRGGNYGYTF. This chain connects TRBV10-3 to TRBJ1-2; a possible D gene is TRBD1 (6 bases). The germline V gene has CDR1 ENHRY and CDR2 SYGVKD. Trimming stripped 10 bases from V and 1 base from J, with 10 bases between. This CDR3 has 12 residues.

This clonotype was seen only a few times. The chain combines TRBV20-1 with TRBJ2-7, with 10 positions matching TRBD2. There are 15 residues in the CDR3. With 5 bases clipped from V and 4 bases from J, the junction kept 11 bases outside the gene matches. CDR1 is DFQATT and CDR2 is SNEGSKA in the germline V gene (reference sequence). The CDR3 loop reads CSAVKGTSGIYEQYF. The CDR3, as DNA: TGCAGTGCTGTAAAGGGAACTAGCGGGATTTACGAGCAGTACTTC.

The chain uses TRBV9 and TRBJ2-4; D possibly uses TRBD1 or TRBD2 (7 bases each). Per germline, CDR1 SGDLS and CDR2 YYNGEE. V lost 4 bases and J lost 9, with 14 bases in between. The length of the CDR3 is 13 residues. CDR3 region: CASSPGGVSIQYF. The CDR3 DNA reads TGTGCCAGCAGCCCAGGGGGGGTAAGCATTCAGTACTTC.

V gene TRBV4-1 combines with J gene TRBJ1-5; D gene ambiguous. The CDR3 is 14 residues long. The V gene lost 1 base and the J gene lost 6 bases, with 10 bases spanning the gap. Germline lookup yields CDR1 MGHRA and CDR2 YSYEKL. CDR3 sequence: CASSQGVEVQPQHF. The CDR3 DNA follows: TGCGCCAGCAGCCAAGGGGTGGAGGTTCAGCCCCAGCATTTT.